These 20 T cell receptor beta chains came from one sample sequenced in a study of identical twins. TCRdb independently ran MiXCR on the 5' RACE reads; one entry per CDR3 protein. The table has fewer than 550,000 distinct CDR3 sequences, roughly an eighth seen once. In addition, the sample was reused for a study of yellow fever vaccine responses in identical twins.

The specimen was CD4+ T cells sorted from blood. These receptors were collected from a woman younger than 35 in good health.

This clonotype was observed a few times. The CDR3 sequence is CASSALASGDYEQYF. CDR3 in DNA: TGTGCCAGCAGTGCCCTCGCTAGCGGGGACTACGAGCAGTACTTC. The rearrangement uses TRBV2 and TRBJ2-7, with TRBD2 matching 9 bases. Germline V lookup: CDR1 SNHLY, CDR2 FYNNEI. V lost 4 bases to trimming and J lost 3 bases; unmatched junction nucleotides: 7. The CDR3 totals 15 residues.

This clonotype has just a few counts. The V and J genes are TRBV12-3 or TRBV12-4 and TRBJ2-7; no clear D. The CDR3 is 16 amino acids. V lost 2 bases and J lost 2, with 16 bases in between. The CDR3 coding sequence is TGTGCCAGCAGTTTACCTCCATCTTCCCACCCCTACGAGCAGTACTTC. Residues: CASSLPPSSHPYEQYF.

This clonotype was seen more than once but under ten times. This chain links TRBV2 with TRBJ1-5; no definite D call. CDR1 and CDR2 (germline): SNHLY, FYNNEI. The CDR3 contains 15 residues. The V end lost 2 bases, the J end lost 3 bases, and 11 bases lay between the germline ends. The chain's CDR3 is CASSEPLSYNQPQHF. In DNA form, the CDR3 reads TGTGCCAGCAGTGAACCCCTCAGCTACAATCAGCCCCAGCATTTT.

The gene calls are TRBV6-2 or TRBV6-3 and TRBJ2-2; tentative D call: TRBD1 (6 bases). V lost 8 bases and J 5 bases, leaving 12 bases between the germline ends. The V gene's germline CDR1 is MNHEY and CDR2 SVGEGT. The CDR3 consists of 13 residues. The CDR3 bases are TGTGCCAGCCGGGACATACCTACCGGGGAGCTGTTTTTT. Its translation: CASRDIPTGELFF.

In its sample, this clonotype was seen many times. The rearrangement links TRBV28 to TRBJ2-1, with 8 bases that match TRBD1. The junction had 7 bases not matched to a gene; V was cut back by 7 bases and J by 2 bases. Germline V gene lookup returns CDR1 MDHEN and CDR2 SYDVKM. The CDR3 has 15 amino acids. The CDR3 DNA follows: TGTGCCAGCAAAGGACAGGGATCTACCTACAATGAGCAGTTCTTC. It is translated as CASKGQGSTYNEQFF.

This clonotype was found a few times. This chain connects TRBV20-1 to TRBJ2-3, with TRBD2 matching 13 bases. The CDR3 spans 15 residues. The V and J ends lost 6 bases and 0 bases, in that order; junction bases with no gene match: 3. CDR1 DFQATT and CDR2 SNEGSKA come from the germline V gene (reference sequence). The CDR3 loop reads CSAPTSGRSTDTQYF. CDR3 DNA: TGCAGTGCGCCGACTAGCGGGAGGAGCACAGATACGCAGTATTTT.

The chain recombines TRBV7-3 with TRBJ2-2, with 7 bases aligning to TRBD2. Per the germline V gene, CDR1 is SGHTA and CDR2 is FQGTGA. Germline trimming cut 5 bases from V and 1 base from J; bases unmatched to any gene: 4. The CDR3 consists of 15 residues. The CDR3 sequence is CASSTRGGNTGELFF. The CDR3 bases are TGTGCCAGCAGCACCCGCGGGGGGAACACCGGGGAGCTGTTTTTT. Together with reference TRBV7-3 and TRBJ2-2, the CDR3 gives the full variable domain: GAGVSQTPSNKVTEKGKYVELRCDPISGHTALYWYRQSLGQGPEFLIYFQGTGAADDSGLPNDRFFAVRPEGSVSTLKIQRTERGDSAVYLCASSTRGGNTGELFFGEGSRLTVL.

V is TRBV6-2 or TRBV6-3 and J is TRBJ2-1; no clear D gene. Trimming cost V 7 bases and J 3 bases, with 10 bases left between them. CDR1 is MNHEY and CDR2 is SVGEGT in the germline V gene. The CDR3 is 13 amino acids. The CDR3 sequence is CASTLSDYNEQFF. The DNA for the CDR3 is TGTGCCAGCACCCTGAGTGACTACAATGAGCAGTTCTTC.

This clonotype was seen a few times. The chain links TRBV6-1 to TRBJ2-2, with 10 bases matching TRBD2. CDR3 length: 18 amino acids. After removal of 6 bases from V and 2 bases from J, the junction contained 12 bases not matched to a gene. Looked up from germline, CDR1 is MNHNS and CDR2 is SASEGT. The CDR3, as DNA: TGTGCCAGCAGCTCGCTGAATAGCGGGAGGTCTAACACCGGGGAGCTGTTTTTT. It encodes CASSSLNSGRSNTGELFF.

In this sample, this clonotype turned up a few times. This rearrangement joins TRBV7-2 to TRBJ2-3; 15 bases are a match to TRBD2. This CDR3 contains 16 residues. The V gene end was trimmed by 8 bases and the J gene end by 3 bases; junction bases not matched to a gene: 6. From germline, CDR1 is SGHTA and CDR2 FQGNSA. CDR3 in amino acids: CASGLAGGPGTDTQYF. The CDR3 coding sequence is TGTGCCAGCGGACTAGCGGGAGGGCCAGGGACAGATACGCAGTATTTT.

This clonotype was counted between two and nine times. The chain carries TRBV20-1 and TRBJ2-1, with TRBD2 matching 14 bases. With 5 bases clipped from V and 0 bases from J, the junction kept 9 bases outside the gene matches. Germline CDR1 and CDR2: DFQATT and SNEGSKA (reference sequence). The CDR3 runs 18 residues. In nucleotides, the CDR3 is TGCAGTGCTTACGGGACTAGCGGGAGCCCAATCTCCTACAATGAGCAGTTCTTC. It is translated as CSAYGTSGSPISYNEQFF.

This clonotype was detected only a few times. V gene TRBV5-1 combines with J gene TRBJ2-5, with 12 nucleotides matching TRBD1. The CDR3 spans 15 residues. CDR1 and CDR2 (germline): SGHRS, YFSETQ. J lost 5 bases, V lost 4 bases, and 6 bases had no gene match. DNA of the CDR3: TGCGCCAGCAGCACGGCCGGGACAGGGGGCGAGACCCAGTACTTC. This gives the protein CASSTAGTGGETQYF.

The chain combines TRBV27 with TRBJ1-6; 7 nucleotides line up with TRBD1. This CDR3 comprises 15 residues. The ends lost 5 bases at V and 7 bases at J; junction bases unmatched: 8. Germline V gene lookup returns CDR1 MNHEY and CDR2 SMNVEV (reference sequence). CDR3 protein: CASSPQTGPNSPLHF. CDR3 nucleotide sequence: TGTGCCAGCAGTCCACAGACAGGGCCCAATTCACCCCTCCACTTT.

This clonotype was seen ten or more times. The rearrangement joins TRBV6-1 to TRBJ2-7, with TRBD1 matching over 8 bases. CDR1 and CDR2 (germline): MNHNS, SASEGT. The CDR3 consists of 14 residues. The V and J ends lost 6 bases and 3 bases, in that order; junction bases with no gene match: 7. The CDR3 is CASSWTGSNYEQYF. DNA for the CDR3: TGTGCCAGCAGCTGGACAGGGTCTAACTACGAGCAGTACTTC.

V is TRBV7-8 and J is TRBJ2-1, with 11 positions matching TRBD2. From germline, CDR1 is SGHVS and CDR2 FQNEAQ. The CDR3 extends over 17 amino acids. J gave up 3 bases and V 5 bases, and 9 bases lay outside the gene matches. The CDR3 here is CASSVRSGREGYNEQFF. In DNA form, the CDR3 reads TGTGCCAGCAGCGTACGTAGCGGGAGGGAAGGCTACAATGAGCAGTTCTTC.

V and J are TRBV28 and TRBJ2-7; TRBD2 matches at 8 bases. CDR3 length: 15 amino acids. V gave up 3 bases and J gave up 2 bases; unmatched junction bases: 6. Germline CDR1 MDHEN, CDR2 SYDVKM. CDR3 amino acids: CASSLPSGRTYEQYF. The CDR3 nucleotides are TGTGCCAGCAGTTTGCCCAGCGGGAGAACCTACGAGCAGTACTTC.

This clonotype was picked up many times. This chain uses TRBV29-1 with TRBJ2-3; tentative D call: TRBD1 (5 bases). Germline CDR1 is SQVTM and CDR2 is ANQGSEA. The V and J ends lost 7 bases and 2 bases respectively, with 19 bases between them. The CDR3 sequence is 15 residues long. CDR3 amino acids: CSARRGRTLTDTQYF. For the CDR3, the DNA is TGCAGCGCCCGAAGGGGCCGGACCCTCACAGATACGCAGTATTTT.

This clonotype was counted between two and nine times. CDR3 sequence: CASRLDSAVYEQYF. CDR3 DNA sequence: TGTGCCAGCAGGCTGGACAGTGCCGTCTACGAGCAGTACTTC. The chain carries TRBV2 and TRBJ2-7; the D gene is possibly TRBD1 (6 bases). The CDR3 has 14 amino acids. CDR1 is SNHLY and CDR2 is FYNNEI in the germline V gene. Between the trimmed V and J ends, which lost 6 bases and 3 bases, there was a span of 15 bases.

The genes are TRBV7-2 and TRBJ2-3, with D perhaps matching TRBD2 (6 bases). Germline assignment: CDR1 SGHTA and CDR2 FQGNSA. This CDR3 has 17 residues. V was clipped by 5 bases and J by 5 bases, with 23 bases between them. This chain's CDR3 is CASSPRFRGYVEDTQYF. The CDR3 DNA is TGTGCCAGCAGCCCTAGGTTCCGGGGGTATGTCGAAGATACGCAGTATTTT.

At least ten counts were recorded for this clonotype. The chain uses TRBV12-3 or TRBV12-4 and TRBJ2-1, with D uncertain. V lost 5 bases to trimming and J lost 0 bases, with 17 bases between them. The CDR3 runs 17 residues. The CDR3 protein is CASSAPGRLSSYNEQFF. CDR3 coding DNA: TGTGCCAGCAGTGCCCCCGGTAGACTTAGCTCCTACAATGAGCAGTTCTTC.